This note documents a single TCR beta chain sequence. CDR3 length: 15 residues. The V end lost 0 bases, the J end lost 7 bases, and 10 bases lay between the germline ends. Germline V CDR1 and CDR2: SGHTA, FQGTGA. This entry comes from a study of blood T cells in healthy people across ages. The use of a sample-barcoded 5' primer and a J-beta primer mix characterized a second PCR of roughly 7 to 11 cycles. MiXCR was run by TCRdb on the 5' RACE reads, yielding one entry per CDR3 protein. The repertoire holds roughly 1.9 million distinct CDR3 sequences, with approximately 40% as singletons. This TCR came from a human donor in good health. This rearrangement joins TRBV7-3 to TRBJ1-6; D gene uncertain. Sequencing was done on a sample of blood. The CDR3 loop is CASSLTSQGNSPLHF. In DNA, the CDR3 is TGTGCCAGCAGCTTAACGTCACAAGGGAATTCACCCCTCCACTTT.